This is a list of T cell receptor beta chains from one sample in a study of shared clonotypes between healthy human individuals. Using immunoSEQ multiplex PCR, the repertoire was profiled, and TCRdb retains in-frame clones only, with some absent. This table has 2.3 million or so clones, just over 90% appearing once. Sequencing input: naive CD4+ T cells from PBMCs. The receptors were sampled from a man aged 18 to 30 in good health. Some clones in this sample may be carry-over from other donors' samples. CDR3s include the opening cysteine and the closing phenylalanine or tryptophan. D genes are given only for firm matches. Some rows have no size entry. The others give once, few or many, or a class for an expanded clone.

v_gene	abundance	d_gene	j_gene	CDR3nt	CDR3aa
TRBV6-1	-	-	TRBJ2-7	TGTGCCAGCAGTTCAAGAGGGGGCTACGAGCAGTACTTC	CASSSRGGYEQYF
TRBV12-1	-	-	TRBJ2-1	TGTGCCAGCAGCACCTTCGGGAGCTCCTACAATGAGCAGTTCTTC	CASSTFGSSYNEQFF
TRBV15	-	-	TRBJ1-1	TGTGCCACCAGCAGAGATGGGAGAGGCACTGAAGCTTTCTTT	CATSRDGRGTEAFF
TRBV13	-	TRBD1	TRBJ2-2	TGTGCCAGCAGCTTAGCTGGACAGGGGGCAACCGGGGAGCTGTTTTTT	CASSLAGQGATGELFF
TRBV4-2	-	-	TRBJ1-3	TGTGCCAGCAGCCATGAGTCGGGGTCTGGAAACACCATATATTTT	CASSHESGSGNTIYF
TRBV19	few	-	TRBJ1-1	TGTGCCAGTACGTTGAGGGGAGGGAACACTGAAGCTTTCTTT	CASTLRGGNTEAFF
TRBV5-1	-	TRBD1	TRBJ2-1	TGCGCCAGCAGGAGAGAGGGACAGGGTGTCAATGAGCAGTTCTTC	CASRREGQGVNEQFF
TRBV27	-	-	TRBJ1-5	TGTGCCAGCAGTTATGGCAGGGTGGTCAATCAGCCCCAGCATTTT	CASSYGRVVNQPQHF
TRBV7-8	-	TRBD1	TRBJ1-1	TGTGCCAGCAATAAAGGAAACAGGGGAACTGAAGCTTTCTTT	CASNKGNRGTEAFF
TRBV5-5	-	-	TRBJ1-2	TGTGCCAGCAGCTTGGGTGGGCCCTACTATGGCTACACCTTC	CASSLGGPYYGYTF
TRBV28	-	TRBD1	TRBJ1-2	TGTGCCAGCAGCACAGGGGCCCTCTATTCTACATATGGCTACACCTTC	CASSTGALYSTYGYTF
TRBV6-6	-	TRBD2	TRBJ2-7	TGTGCCAGCAGAAAAGGGACTAGCGCAACCTACGAGCAGTACTTC	CASRKGTSATYEQYF
TRBV28	-	-	TRBJ2-1	TGTGCCAGCAGGGTCTCCAGGGACAATGAGCAGTTCTTC	CASRVSRDNEQFF
TRBV4-3	-	-	TRBJ1-3	TGCGCCAGCAGCCAAGATTTAGGGGTGGGTTCTGGAAACACCATATATTTT	CASSQDLGVGSGNTIYF
TRBV14	-	TRBD2	TRBJ2-1	TGTGCCAGCAGCCAAGATCGGAGTCGAGCGGGAGGTTCCTACAATGAGCAGTTCTTC	CASSQDRSRAGGSYNEQFF
TRBV7-2	-	TRBD2	TRBJ2-7	TGTGCCAGCAGCTCGTTGACTAGCGGTTACGAGCAGTACTTC	CASSSLTSGYEQYF